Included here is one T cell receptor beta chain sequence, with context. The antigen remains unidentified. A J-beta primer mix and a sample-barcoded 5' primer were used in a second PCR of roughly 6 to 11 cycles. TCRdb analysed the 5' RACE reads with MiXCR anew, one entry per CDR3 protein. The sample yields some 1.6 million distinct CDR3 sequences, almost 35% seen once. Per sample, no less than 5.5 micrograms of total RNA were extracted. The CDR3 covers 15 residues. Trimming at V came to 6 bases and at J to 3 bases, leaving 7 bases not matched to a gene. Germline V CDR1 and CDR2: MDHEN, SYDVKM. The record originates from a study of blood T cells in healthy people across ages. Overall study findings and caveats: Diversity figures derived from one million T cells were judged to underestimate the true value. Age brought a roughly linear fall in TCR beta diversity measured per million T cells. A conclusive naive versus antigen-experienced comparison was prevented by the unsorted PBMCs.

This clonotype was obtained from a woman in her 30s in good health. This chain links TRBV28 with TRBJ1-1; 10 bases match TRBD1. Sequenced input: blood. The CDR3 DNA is TGTGCCAGCAGCCGGCCGGGACAGGGGTACACTGAAGCTTTCTTT. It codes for CASSRPGQGYTEAFF.